This T cell receptor beta chain is from a study of graft-versus-host responses after intestinal transplantation. A remark on this clone: Its antigen is currently unknown. Germline is not matched at one junction end, which may reflect a read error.

This CDR3 comprises 14 residues. Germline loops: CDR1 SQVTM, CDR2 ANQGSEA. Notes on the study in general: Detected in recipient marrow were GvH clones, some of which were first observed in ileum or blood.

Here immunoSEQ multiplex PCR was the method, and the copy in TCRdb shows in-frame clones only, minus some. The sample records 85,000 to 100,000 clones, about 93% being singletons. Source: unstimulated CD4+ T cells sorted from spleen or lymph node cells, taken before intestinal transplant. V gene TRBV29-1 combines with J gene TRBJ2-3, with TRBD1 matching over 7 bases. The clonotype originates from a human donor who received an intestinal transplant. The CDR3 reads CSAEPGQFTDTQYF. CDR3 bases: TGCAGCGCTGAACCGGGACAGTTCACAGATACGCAGTATTTT.